This T cell receptor (beta chain) is from a study of shared clonotypes between healthy human individuals. This CDR3 comprises 15 residues. Germline lookup yields CDR1 MNHNS and CDR2 SASEGT. J was trimmed by 6 bases and V by 3 bases; bases with no gene match: 6. This table comes from immunoSEQ multiplex PCR, and its TCRdb copy is limited to in-frame clones, with some not included. The profile shows approximately 500,000 clones, around 73% of them singletons. The chain employs TRBV6-1 and TRBJ2-7, with 12 bases identical to TRBD2. This receptor was obtained from a woman aged 40 to 55 in good health. Some clones in this sample may be carry-over from other donors' samples. The sequencing input was PBMCs. The CDR3 region has the DNA TGTGCCAGCAGTGATCTAGCGGGAGGGCCGTTCGAGCAGTACTTC. Its protein is CASSDLAGGPFEQYF.